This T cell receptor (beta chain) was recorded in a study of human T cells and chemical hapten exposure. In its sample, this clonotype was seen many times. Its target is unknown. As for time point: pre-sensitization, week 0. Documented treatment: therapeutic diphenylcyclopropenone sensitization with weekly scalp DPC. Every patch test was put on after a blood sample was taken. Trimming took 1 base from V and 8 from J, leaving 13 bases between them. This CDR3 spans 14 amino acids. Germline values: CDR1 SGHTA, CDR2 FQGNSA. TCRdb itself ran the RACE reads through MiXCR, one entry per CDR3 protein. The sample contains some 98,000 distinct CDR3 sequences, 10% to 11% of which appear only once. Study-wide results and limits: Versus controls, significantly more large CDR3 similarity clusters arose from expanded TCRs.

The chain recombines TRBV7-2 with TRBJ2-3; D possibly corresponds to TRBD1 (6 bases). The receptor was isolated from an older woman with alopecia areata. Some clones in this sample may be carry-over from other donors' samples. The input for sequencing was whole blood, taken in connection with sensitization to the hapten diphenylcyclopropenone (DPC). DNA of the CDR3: TGTGCCAGCAGCTTAGGGGGGCGAAGGGGTACGCAGTATTTT. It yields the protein CASSLGGRRGTQYF.